This TCR beta chain stems from a study of CD8+ T cells in alopecia areata. Across the whole study: It was oral tofacitinib, at 5 to 10 mg twice daily, that treated patients received. The percentage of affected scalp area served as the score of severity for treated patients.

The study, taken as a whole, reports: Lesional scalp, notably in alopecia totalis/universalis, had clonality above that of normal scalp. Administration of tofacitinib significantly diminished scalp clonality and expanded CD8+ clones within the top 100.

Trimming took off 5 bases at V and 7 bases at J, with 23 bases between the two ends. The germline CDR1 and CDR2 sequences are SEHNR and FQNEAQ (reference sequence). The CDR3 contains 16 residues. Sequencing used cDNA as its template, made by extracting RNA and reverse transcribing it. Sequenced by immunoSEQ multiplex PCR; TCRdb stores in-frame clones only, minus some. The sample consists of some 96,000 clones, roughly three fifths of them appearing once. About this clone itself: Its antigen is unknown.

Indicated treatment: oral pan-JAK inhibitor, 5-10 mg twice daily. The chain is built from TRBV7-9 and TRBJ2-5; possibly TRBD1 for D (6 bases). This sample comprised CD8+ T cells sorted from blood, obtained at week 4, from a patient treated with tofacitinib. The source is a human donor with alopecia areata. CDR3 sequence reads: CASSRSTGVEGWTQYF. In DNA, the CDR3 is TGTGCCAGCAGCCGTTCGACAGGAGTTGAAGGGTGGACCCAGTACTTC.